This record concerns one TCR beta chain sequence. These data are taken from a study of T cell responses to AZD1222 COVID-19 vaccine. From germline, CDR1 is SGHKS and CDR2 YYEKEE (reference sequence). This CDR3 region has 15 residues. With V trimmed by 3 bases and J by 2 bases, 5 bases remained unmatched. Method: immunoSEQ multiplex PCR; TCRdb's copy keeps in-frame clones and lacks some. The table shows 100,000 to 150,000 clones, with around 89% occurring only once. Sample: peripheral blood, taken 28 days after the second AZD1222 dose. The V and J genes are TRBV5-5 and TRBJ1-5; 7 nucleotides match TRBD1. The TCR was taken from an adult who received the AZD1222 COVID-19 vaccine. The CDR3 reads CASSSTGRGNQPQHF. DNA of the CDR3: TGTGCCAGCAGCTCGACAGGGAGGGGCAATCAGCCCCAGCATTTT.